This T cell receptor beta chain was sequenced during a study of OX40 agonist ivuxolimab in advanced cancers. TCRdb's copy holds only in-frame clones and misses some; the assay was immunoSEQ multiplex PCR. The sample holds around 87,000 clones, 94% seen once. The sequencing used CD4+ or CD8+ T cells sorted from blood, collected in a trial of the OX40 agonist ivuxolimab. The sequence came from an adult with an advanced solid tumor such as melanoma, head and neck, liver or kidney cancer.

The DNA for the CDR3 is TGTGCCAGCAGCGTAGAGGGAACCAATCAGCCCCAGCATTTT. It yields the protein CASSVEGTNQPQHF. The gene calls are TRBV9 and TRBJ1-5; D is undetermined. Trimming left V 0 bases short and J 3 bases short, with 7 bases between. This CDR3 is 14 amino acids long. CDR1 and CDR2 from the germline V gene are SGDLS and YYNGEE.